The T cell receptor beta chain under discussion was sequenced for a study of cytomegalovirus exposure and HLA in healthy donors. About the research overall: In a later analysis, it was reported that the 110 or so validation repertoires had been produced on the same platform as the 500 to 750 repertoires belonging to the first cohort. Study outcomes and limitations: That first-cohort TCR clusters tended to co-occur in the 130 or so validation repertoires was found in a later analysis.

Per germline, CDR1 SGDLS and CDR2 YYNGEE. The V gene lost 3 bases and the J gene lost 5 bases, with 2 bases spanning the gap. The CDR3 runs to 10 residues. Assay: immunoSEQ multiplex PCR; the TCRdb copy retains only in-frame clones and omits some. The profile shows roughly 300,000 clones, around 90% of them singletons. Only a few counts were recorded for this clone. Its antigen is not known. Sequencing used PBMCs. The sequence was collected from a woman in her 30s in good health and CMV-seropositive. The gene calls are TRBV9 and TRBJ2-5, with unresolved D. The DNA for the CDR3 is TGTGCCAGCAGCGGGGAGACCCAGTACTTC. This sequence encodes CASSGETQYF.